The clone carrying this TCR beta chain has more than one count but fewer than ten. TCRdb independently ran MiXCR on the 5' RACE reads; one entry per CDR3 protein. The repertoire holds roughly 1,500,000 distinct CDR3 sequences, 32% seen once, with about 0.25% in the top ten. This specimen belongs to a study of identical twins. The clonotype originates from a newborn girl in good health. Sequencing was carried out using cord blood.

This CDR3 reads CASSRRRGAEGTDTQYF. In DNA form, the CDR3 reads TGTGCCAGCAGTCGCCGACGGGGGGCTGAGGGCACAGATACGCAGTATTTT. This chain uses TRBV6-6 with TRBJ2-3, with D possibly being TRBD2 (7 bases). Trimming removed 5 bases from V and 1 base from J, with 19 bases in between. CDR1 is MNHNY and CDR2 is SVGAGI in the germline V gene (reference sequence). The CDR3 is made up of 17 amino acids.